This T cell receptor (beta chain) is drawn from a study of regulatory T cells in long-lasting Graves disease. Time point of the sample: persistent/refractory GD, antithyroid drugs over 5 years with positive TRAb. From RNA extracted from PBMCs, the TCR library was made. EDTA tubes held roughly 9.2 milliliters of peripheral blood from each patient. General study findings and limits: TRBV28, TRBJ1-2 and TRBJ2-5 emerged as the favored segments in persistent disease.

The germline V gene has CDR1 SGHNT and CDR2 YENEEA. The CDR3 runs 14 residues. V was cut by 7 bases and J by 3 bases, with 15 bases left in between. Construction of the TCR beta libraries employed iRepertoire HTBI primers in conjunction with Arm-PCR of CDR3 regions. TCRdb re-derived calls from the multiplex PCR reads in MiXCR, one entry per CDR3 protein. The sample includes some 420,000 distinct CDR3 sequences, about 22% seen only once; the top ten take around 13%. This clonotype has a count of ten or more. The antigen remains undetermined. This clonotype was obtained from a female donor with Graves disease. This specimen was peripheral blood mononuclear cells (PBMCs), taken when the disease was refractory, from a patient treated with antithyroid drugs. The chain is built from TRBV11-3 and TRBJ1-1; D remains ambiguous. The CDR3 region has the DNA TGTGCCAGCATCTCAAGGTGGGGAGACACTGAAGCTTTCTTT. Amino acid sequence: CASISRWGDTEAFF. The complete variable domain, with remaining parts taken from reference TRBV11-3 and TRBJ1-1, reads EAGVVQSPRYKIIEKKQPVAFWCNPISGHNTLYWYLQNLGQGPELLIRYENEEAVDDSQLPKDRFSAERLKGVDSTLKIQPAELGDSAVYLCASISRWGDTEAFFGQGTRLTVV.